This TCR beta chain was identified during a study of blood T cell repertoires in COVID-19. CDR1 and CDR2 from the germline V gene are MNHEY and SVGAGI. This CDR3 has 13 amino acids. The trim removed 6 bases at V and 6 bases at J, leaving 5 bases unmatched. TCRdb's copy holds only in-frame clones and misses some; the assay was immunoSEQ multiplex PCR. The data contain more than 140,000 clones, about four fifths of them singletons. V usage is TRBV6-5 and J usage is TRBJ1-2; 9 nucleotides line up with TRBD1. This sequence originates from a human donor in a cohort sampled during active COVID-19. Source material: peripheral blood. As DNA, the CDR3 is TGTGCCAGCAGACTACAGGGGGCTCATGGCTACACCTTC. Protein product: CASRLQGAHGYTF.